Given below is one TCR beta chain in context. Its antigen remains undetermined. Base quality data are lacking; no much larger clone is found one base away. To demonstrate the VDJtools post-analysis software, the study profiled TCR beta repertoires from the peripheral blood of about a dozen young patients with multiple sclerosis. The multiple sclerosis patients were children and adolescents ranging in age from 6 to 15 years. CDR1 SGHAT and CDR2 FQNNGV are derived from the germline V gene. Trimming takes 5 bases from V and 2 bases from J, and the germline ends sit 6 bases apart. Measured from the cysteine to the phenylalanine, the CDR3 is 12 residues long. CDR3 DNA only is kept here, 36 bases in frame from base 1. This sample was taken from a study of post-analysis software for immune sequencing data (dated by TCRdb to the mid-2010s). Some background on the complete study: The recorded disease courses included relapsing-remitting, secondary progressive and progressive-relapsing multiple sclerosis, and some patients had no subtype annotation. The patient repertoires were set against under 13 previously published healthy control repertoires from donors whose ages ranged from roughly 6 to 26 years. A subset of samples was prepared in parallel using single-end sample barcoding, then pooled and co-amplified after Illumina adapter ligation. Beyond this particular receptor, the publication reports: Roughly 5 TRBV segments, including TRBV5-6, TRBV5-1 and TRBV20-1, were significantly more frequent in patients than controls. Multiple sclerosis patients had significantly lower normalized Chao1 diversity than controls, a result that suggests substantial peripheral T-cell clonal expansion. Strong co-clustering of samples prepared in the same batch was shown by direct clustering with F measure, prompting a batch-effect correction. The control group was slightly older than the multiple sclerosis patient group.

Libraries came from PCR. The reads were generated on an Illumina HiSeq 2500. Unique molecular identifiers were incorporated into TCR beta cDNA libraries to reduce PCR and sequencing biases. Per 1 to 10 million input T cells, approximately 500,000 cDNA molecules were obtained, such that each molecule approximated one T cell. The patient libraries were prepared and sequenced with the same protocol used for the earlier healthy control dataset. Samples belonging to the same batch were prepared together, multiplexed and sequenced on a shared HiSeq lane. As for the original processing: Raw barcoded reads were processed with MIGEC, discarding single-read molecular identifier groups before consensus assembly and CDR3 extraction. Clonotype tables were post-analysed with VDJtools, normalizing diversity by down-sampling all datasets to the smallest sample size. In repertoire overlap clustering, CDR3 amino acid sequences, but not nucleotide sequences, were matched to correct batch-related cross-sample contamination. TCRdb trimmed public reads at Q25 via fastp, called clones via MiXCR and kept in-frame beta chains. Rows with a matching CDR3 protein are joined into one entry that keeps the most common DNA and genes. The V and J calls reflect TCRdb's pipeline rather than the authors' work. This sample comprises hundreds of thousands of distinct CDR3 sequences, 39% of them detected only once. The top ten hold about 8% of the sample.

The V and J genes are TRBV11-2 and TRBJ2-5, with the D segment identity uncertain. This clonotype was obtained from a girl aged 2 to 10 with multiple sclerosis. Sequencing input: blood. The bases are TGTGCCAGCAGCCACCTACAAGAGACCCAGTACTTC. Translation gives CASSHLQETQYF.